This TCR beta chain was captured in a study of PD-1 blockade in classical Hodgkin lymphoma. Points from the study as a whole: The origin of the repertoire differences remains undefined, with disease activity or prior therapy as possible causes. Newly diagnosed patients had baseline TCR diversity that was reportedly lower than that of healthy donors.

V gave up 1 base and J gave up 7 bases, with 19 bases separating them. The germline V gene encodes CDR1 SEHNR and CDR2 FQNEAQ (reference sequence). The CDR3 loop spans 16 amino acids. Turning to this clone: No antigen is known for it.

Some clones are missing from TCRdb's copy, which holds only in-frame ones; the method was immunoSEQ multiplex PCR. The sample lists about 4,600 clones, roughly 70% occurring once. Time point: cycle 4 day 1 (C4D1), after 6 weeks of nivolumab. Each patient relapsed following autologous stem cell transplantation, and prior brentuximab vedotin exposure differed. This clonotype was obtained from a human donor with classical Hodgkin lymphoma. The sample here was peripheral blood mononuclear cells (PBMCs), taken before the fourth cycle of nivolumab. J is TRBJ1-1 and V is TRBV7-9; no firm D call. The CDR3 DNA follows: TGTGCCAGCAGCTTAGAAAAAGGCAGCCAAAGACTTGAAGCTTTCTTT. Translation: CASSLEKGSQRLEAFF.